Listed here are 28 T cell receptor beta chains from one sample, sequenced in a study of spatial heterogeneity in lung cancer. Their antigens are not known. Stated time point: sample taken at primary tumor resection. MiXCR, applied by TCRdb to the 5' RACE reads, yields one record per CDR3 protein. Here the sample spans roughly 2,500 distinct CDR3 sequences, 22% being singletons. Study conclusions and caveats: Tumoral mutation counts were tracked by counts of expanded intratumoral alpha and beta TCRs.

This specimen consisted of lung tumor tissue, obtained at surgery. The receptors here all came from a male donor with early-stage non-small cell lung cancer.

By frequency in the sample, this clonotype is medium-sized. This beta chain came through as a stray read in a library set up for alpha chains, and its size says little. The chain couples TRBV12-3 or TRBV12-4 to TRBJ1-2, with TRBD1 as a possible D gene (6 bases). V was pared by 2 bases and J by 2 bases, with 9 bases between. The CDR3 runs to 14 residues. The CDR3 here is CASSLHDRNYGYTF. The CDR3 DNA follows: TGTGCCAGCAGTTTACACGACAGGAACTATGGCTACACCTTC.

With regard to this clonotype: For a library built for alpha chains, this beta chain is a stray read; little rests on its size. This rearrangement joins TRBV28 to TRBJ2-7; D is perhaps TRBD2 (6 bases). V was pared by 11 bases and J by 5 bases, with 13 bases between. From germline, CDR1 is MDHEN and CDR2 SYDVKM. The length of the CDR3 is 11 residues. The CDR3: CAGGDWDEQYF. CDR3 sequence (DNA): TGTGCCGGCGGGGATTGGGACGAGCAGTACTTC.

This clonotype appeared once. Found in a library prepared for alpha chains, this beta chain is an off-target read, and its abundance has little meaning. The chain carries TRBV5-1 and TRBJ2-4; possibly TRBD2 for D (6 bases). The V gene lost 0 bases and the J gene lost 8 bases, with 15 bases spanning the gap. The CDR3 contains 15 residues. Germline V CDR1 and CDR2: SGHRS, YFSETQ. For the CDR3, the DNA is TGCGCCAGCAGCTTGGATTCGGGGGATAGCGACATTCAGTACTTC. This translates into CASSLDSGDSDIQYF.

This clonotype came up many times. This beta chain is an unintended read in a library built for alpha chains; its size means little. The rearrangement uses TRBV28 and TRBJ1-1; 8 positions agree with TRBD1. V gave up 6 bases and J gave up 5 bases; unmatched junction bases: 8. The germline V gene encodes CDR1 MDHEN and CDR2 SYDVKM. The CDR3 spans 14 residues. CDR3 bases: TGTGCCAGCAGGACAACAGGGGGGCGGACTGAAGCTTTCTTT. This codes for CASRTTGGRTEAFF.

With respect to this clonotype: This beta chain appears as a stray read in a library generated for alpha chains; its size is not informative. This chain connects TRBV6-5 to TRBJ2-7; no reliable D call. The CDR3 is 12 amino acids. The V gene lost 2 bases and the J gene lost 7 bases, with 9 bases spanning the gap. CDR1 is MNHEY and CDR2 is SVGAGI in the germline V gene. In DNA, the CDR3 is TGTGCCAGCAGTTACATCCTAGGAGAGCAGTACTTC. Amino acids: CASSYILGEQYF.

By share, this clonotype counts as medium-sized. Because this beta chain is a stray read in a library intended to capture alpha chains, its abundance should not be given much weight. This chain joins TRBV7-9 and TRBJ1-1; TRBD1 aligns across 7 bases. The germline gives CDR1 SEHNR, CDR2 FQNEAQ (reference sequence). Unmatched junction bases numbered 11, after V lost 8 bases and J lost 2 bases. The CDR3 sequence is 15 residues long. The CDR3 DNA reads as TGTGCCAGCTCCCGGCGACAGGGAGATAACACTGAAGCTTTCTTT. Protein product: CASSRRQGDNTEAFF.

The sample holds a few counts of this clonotype. This beta chain is a stray read from a library made for alpha chains; its abundance is not meaningful. V usage is TRBV18 and J usage is TRBJ1-1, with D possibly being TRBD1 (6 bases). Deletions cut 3 bases from V and 1 base from J, with 12 bases between. Germline V gene sequence: CDR1 KGHSH, CDR2 LQKENI. The CDR3 is 15 amino acids. The CDR3 sequence is CASSPQPTGNTEAFF. In DNA form, the CDR3 reads TGTGCCAGCTCACCCCAACCGACAGGGAACACTGAAGCTTTCTTT.

In its sample, this clonotype ranks as medium-sized. Being off target in a library aimed at alpha chains, this beta chain has a size of little meaning. This rearrangement joins TRBV6-1 to TRBJ2-7, with TRBD2 matching over 10 bases. V shed 8 bases, J shed 5 bases, and the junction held 12 bases outside the gene matches. The CDR3 is 15 residues long. Germline V CDR1 and CDR2: MNHNS, SASEGT. The CDR3 protein is CASRYLLAGNDEQYF. CDR3 bases: TGTGCCAGCCGTTACTTACTAGCGGGAAACGACGAGCAGTACTTC.

Details on this clonotype: The size of this beta chain means little, since it is a stray read in a library made for alpha chains. The chain links TRBV20-1 to TRBJ2-2; 7 bases match TRBD2. The germline CDR1 and CDR2 sequences are DFQATT and SNEGSKA (reference sequence). This CDR3 has 14 amino acids. Trimming took 6 bases from V and 4 from J; bases not matched to a gene: 8. The CDR3 region has the DNA TGCAGTGCGACAGCGGGGAGAGGCACCGGGGAGCTGTTTTTT. Protein: CSATAGRGTGELFF.

This clonotype is deemed medium-sized (0.01 to 0.1%). Found in a library prepared for alpha chains, this beta chain is an off-target read, and its abundance has little meaning. The V call is TRBV25-1, the J call TRBJ1-2; the match to TRBD1 covers 7 bases. The CDR3 is 12 residues long. V lost 7 bases, J lost 3 bases, and 2 bases stayed unmatched. CDR1 is MGHDK, CDR2 SYGVNS, per germline. For the CDR3, the DNA is TGTGCCAGCAATGACAGGGACTATGGCTACACCTTC. It codes for CASNDRDYGYTF.

In this sample, this clonotype turned up many times. Because this beta chain is a stray read in a library intended to capture alpha chains, its abundance should not be given much weight. The chain couples TRBV11-2 to TRBJ1-1; no firm D call. Trimming took off 1 base at V and 4 bases at J, with 13 bases between the two ends. The CDR3 covers 15 residues. The germline V gene encodes CDR1 SGHAT and CDR2 FQNNGV. DNA for the CDR3: TGTGCCAGCAGCTTAGGTCGAGGAGGCGGCACTGAAGCTTTCTTT. Its translation is CASSLGRGGGTEAFF.

About this clonotype itself: Within a library made for alpha chains, this beta chain is off target, and its count is uninformative. The chain employs TRBV28 and TRBJ2-5, with D perhaps matching TRBD2 (6 bases). This CDR3 is built from 15 residues. Trimming removed 5 bases from V and 2 bases from J, with 15 bases in between. The germline gives CDR1 MDHEN, CDR2 SYDVKM. CDR3 DNA: TGTGCCAGCAGTCCGGGGGAATTCTCACAAGAGACCCAGTACTTC. Translation gives CASSPGEFSQETQYF.

For this clonotype: This beta chain is off target for a library built for alpha chains, so its abundance means little. The gene calls are TRBV3-1 and TRBJ1-3; a weak D match, TRBD1 (5 bases). Germline V gene sequence: CDR1 LGHDT, CDR2 YNNKEL (reference sequence). There are 17 residues in the CDR3. V lost 1 base and J 0 bases, leaving 13 bases between the germline ends. The CDR3 region is CASSQGQGLNSGNTIYF. CDR3 sequence (DNA): TGTGCCAGCAGCCAAGGGCAGGGTTTGAACTCTGGAAACACCATATATTTT. Looking up the rest from reference TRBV3-1 and TRBJ1-3 gives the full variable domain: DTAVSQTPKYLVTQMGNDKSIKCEQNLGHDTMYWYKQDSKKFLKIMFSYNNKELIINETVPNRFSPKSPDKAHLNLHINSLELGDSAVYFCASSQGQGLNSGNTIYFGEGSWLTVV.

This clonotype was picked up a small number of times. This beta chain was picked up by a library intended for alpha chains and is off target, so its count carries little meaning. This chain uses TRBV6-1 with TRBJ1-5; D possibly corresponds to TRBD1 (5 bases). The CDR3 is 13 residues long. V gave up 9 bases and J gave up 1 base, with 10 bases separating them. Looked up from germline, CDR1 is MNHNS and CDR2 is SASEGT. Here the CDR3 reads CASNKGSNQPQHF. The CDR3, as DNA: TGTGCCAGTAATAAGGGGAGCAATCAGCCCCAGCATTTT.

This clonotype showed up just a few times. For a library built for alpha chains, this beta chain is a stray read; little rests on its size. This chain joins TRBV5-1 and TRBJ1-3; D is unresolved. CDR1 and CDR2 from the germline V gene are SGHRS and YFSETQ. Trimming cost V 1 base and J 0 bases, with 8 bases left between them. The CDR3 is 15 amino acids. The CDR3 sequence: CASSLLGYSGNTIYF. CDR3 coding DNA: TGCGCCAGCAGCTTGCTGGGTTACTCTGGAAACACCATATATTTT.

Within the sample, this clonotype is medium-sized (0.01 to 0.1%). This beta chain is an unintended read in a library built for alpha chains; its size means little. CDR3 residues: CASSIGGEQFF. CDR3 coding DNA: TGTGCCAGCTCCATAGGGGGAGAGCAGTTCTTC. This chain connects TRBV28 to TRBJ2-1; D may be TRBD1 (6 bases). This CDR3 is built from 11 residues. V was pared by 8 bases and J by 10 bases, with 12 bases between. Germline V gene lookup returns CDR1 MDHEN and CDR2 SYDVKM.

Concerning this clonotype: The library was built for alpha chains, so this beta chain is an off-target read and its size means little. The chain couples TRBV7-8 to TRBJ2-7; D unresolved. This CDR3 is 14 amino acids long. CDR1 is SGHVS and CDR2 is FQNEAQ in the germline V gene. Trimming took off 3 bases at V and 0 bases at J, with 9 bases between the two ends. DNA of the CDR3: TGTGCCAGCAGCTTTTCAGCCCACTCCTACGAGCAGTACTTC. This sequence encodes CASSFSAHSYEQYF.

On this clonotype: Because this beta chain is a stray read in a library intended to capture alpha chains, its abundance should not be given much weight. The rearrangement uses TRBV14 and TRBJ1-1, with TRBD1 matching 7 bases. Germline loops: CDR1 SGHDN, CDR2 FVKESK. Trimming cost V 4 bases and J 3 bases; bases outside gene matches: 5. This CDR3 spans 14 amino acids. Written as DNA, the CDR3 is TGTGCCAGCAGCCCCAGACAGGGTCACACTGAAGCTTTCTTT. As protein: CASSPRQGHTEAFF.

On this clonotype itself: This beta chain is off target for a library built for alpha chains, so its abundance means little. The chain is built from TRBV20-1 and TRBJ1-5, with D possibly being TRBD1 (6 bases). Germline V gene sequence: CDR1 DFQATT, CDR2 SNEGSKA (reference sequence). V was clipped by 5 bases and J by 7 bases, with 18 bases between them. The CDR3 loop spans 14 amino acids. In nucleotides, the CDR3 is TGCAGTGCTGAGAGGCAGGGGCCCGGACAGCCCCAGCATTTT. This sequence encodes CSAERQGPGQPQHF.

This clonotype came up a few times. This beta chain lies outside the target of a library built for alpha chains; its clone size means little. The chain has TRBV20-1 and TRBJ2-7, with D possibly matching TRBD2 (6 bases). The CDR3 has 14 amino acids. Germline V gene sequence: CDR1 DFQATT, CDR2 SNEGSKA (reference sequence). V shed 0 bases and J shed 1 base, with 10 bases lying between them. The CDR3 DNA reads as TGCAGTGCTAGAGATCGGGACTCTTCCTACGAGCAGTACTTC. Encoded protein: CSARDRDSSYEQYF.

Regarding this clonotype: Since it is a stray read in a library aimed at alpha chains, this beta chain has a size that is not meaningful. The chain uses TRBV4-2 and TRBJ1-4, with D hard to call. CDR1 LGHNA and CDR2 YNFKEQ come from the germline V gene. The CDR3 has 16 residues. With 0 bases removed from V and 5 bases from J, the gap between germline ends came to 13 bases. The CDR3 bases are TGTGCCAGCAGCCAAGAGCTGTCGGAAACAAATGAAAAACTGTTTTTT. This gives the protein CASSQELSETNEKLFF.

To note about this clonotype: The size of this beta chain means little, since it is a stray read in a library made for alpha chains. This rearrangement joins TRBV5-4 to TRBJ2-1, with 7 bases fitting TRBD1. The CDR3 has 15 amino acids. The ends lost 3 bases at V and 7 bases at J; junction bases unmatched: 10. The germline V gene has CDR1 SGHNT and CDR2 YYREEE (reference sequence). The chain's CDR3 is CASSSQGGPWNEQFF. Here the CDR3 DNA reads TGTGCCAGCAGCTCACAAGGGGGCCCCTGGAATGAGCAGTTCTTC.

Note on this clonotype: This beta chain is an unintended read in a library built for alpha chains; its size means little. The genes are TRBV2 and TRBJ1-5; TRBD1 matches 10 bases. CDR1 and CDR2 from the germline V gene are SNHLY and FYNNEI. There are 16 residues in the CDR3. With V trimmed by 8 bases and J by 3 bases, 10 bases remained unmatched. The DNA of the CDR3 is TGTGCCAGCCACCGGGACAGGGGAGGGTCCAATCAGCCCCAGCATTTT. This gives the protein CASHRDRGGSNQPQHF.

By share, this clonotype ranks as medium-sized. Being off target in a library aimed at alpha chains, this beta chain has a size of little meaning. The rearrangement links TRBV29-1 to TRBJ2-1, with D possibly matching TRBD2 (5 bases). From germline, CDR1 is SQVTM and CDR2 ANQGSEA. Deletions cut 2 bases from V and 4 bases from J, with 9 bases between. This CDR3 contains 13 residues. Here the CDR3 reads CSVELGRYNEQFF. DNA of the CDR3: TGCAGCGTTGAACTTGGGAGATACAATGAGCAGTTCTTC.

Details on this clonotype: The library was built for alpha chains, so this beta chain is an off-target read and its size means little. The chain has TRBV10-3 and TRBJ1-5; TRBD1 matches 7 bases. With 4 bases clipped from V and 7 bases from J, the junction kept 7 bases outside the gene matches. The germline CDR1 and CDR2 sequences are ENHRY and SYGVKD. The CDR3 contains 14 residues. The CDR3: CAISGQGPRQPQHF. Written as DNA, the CDR3 is TGTGCCATCAGTGGACAGGGACCACGGCAGCCCCAGCATTTT.

This clonotype was counted between two and nine times. In a library made to pick up alpha chains, this beta chain is a stray read with a size that means little. This sequence joins TRBV12-3 or TRBV12-4 and TRBJ1-1; D gene uncertain. This CDR3 contains 15 residues. Trimming took off 3 bases at V and 0 bases at J, with 11 bases between the two ends. The CDR3 loop reads CASSFTQLMNTEAFF. CDR3 coding DNA: TGTGCCAGCAGTTTTACCCAGCTTATGAACACTGAAGCTTTCTTT.

By share, this clonotype counts as medium-sized. This beta chain is off target for a library built for alpha chains, so its abundance means little. The genes are TRBV6-1 and TRBJ2-2; 7 positions match TRBD1. This CDR3 comprises 16 residues. CDR1 is MNHNS, CDR2 SASEGT, per germline. Germline trimming cut 5 bases from V and 1 base from J; bases unmatched to any gene: 7. For the CDR3, the DNA is TGTGCCAGCAGTCAAGATGGGACAGTGAACACCGGGGAGCTGTTTTTT. This gives the protein CASSQDGTVNTGELFF.

This clonotype was seen a handful of times. Since no conserved phenylalanine or tryptophan closes the CDR3, a read error is the likely cause. No DNA is shown, since the ends of the CDR3 on it are uncertain; the CDR3 is the one TCRdb lists. Since it is a stray read in a library aimed at alpha chains, this beta chain has a size that is not meaningful. The chain has TRBV6-2 or TRBV6-3 and TRBJ1-3. The V gene's germline CDR1 is MNHEY and CDR2 SVGEGT. The CDR3 length equals 8 residues, ends included. Here the CDR3 reads CARRTEWI.